This TCR beta chain is from a study of T cell responses to AZD1222 COVID-19 vaccine (dated by TCRdb to about 2021). The study in broad terms: AZD1222 recipients with second doses at about 4 weeks or about 12 weeks were pooled, because spike-specific TCR depth and breadth did not differ between schedules. TCR sequencing covered 230 or so trial participants: roughly 200 given two doses of AZD1222 and approximately 26 given two doses of MenACWY control vaccine. Enrollment into the trials was organized by age into subgroups of 18-55, 56-69 and 70-plus years, and those subgroups contained roughly 140, 27 and 60 TCR-sequenced participants, respectively.

Comments on this clone: Its antigen is still unknown. No base quality values were provided; no much bigger clone lies one nucleotide off.

Summary of the overall study and its limitations: Participants were mostly white British, with more females than males. The authors suggested clonal diversity may have been underestimated. Reportedly, almost half of the unique spike-specific TCRs recognized epitopes lying outside the regions that are mutated in the B.1.351 and B.1.1.7 variants. CD4 TCRs associated with the vaccine covered the entire spike protein, and the dominant responses were in regions 160-218 and 743-854. Conclusions about previously exposed vaccinees were limited because only a handful of AZD1222 recipients were SARS-CoV-2 seropositive at baseline. Spike-specific TCR breadth and depth rose significantly after two AZD1222 doses compared with day 0 and with MenACWY recipients. The 56-69-year group was small, and its depth increase did not reach significance, likely because of low power. No day 14 peak-response samples were available, so repertoires were characterized only after the peak T cell response.

The CDR3 regions of human TCRbeta chains were analyzed by immunosequencing. The source study handled its data this way. Repertoire TCRs were matched against a reference library of SARS-CoV-2-specific TCRs generated with the MIRA antigen-specificity platform. Breadth was defined as the fraction of unique TCRs that were SARS-CoV-2-associated, and depth was defined as the fraction of total T cells that were SARS-CoV-2-associated. Using the MIRA data, each spike-specific TCR was mapped to the spike region that the TCR reacts to and placed in a CD4 or CD8 class. Log10-transformed breadth and depth values were compared by one-way ANOVA with Sidak's multiple comparisons tests. Entries here come from immuneACCESS through TCRdb and include only in-frame sequences with V and J called. Some clones fail to appear in such tables; in the studies checked, an unresolved V gene covers under half of the shortfall, and the cause of the remainder is unknown. That table is the source of V, J and clone size, and D and trimming were worked out from the DNA. This sample lists more than 95,000 clones; about 92% were detected once. The biggest ten clones account for around 4.8% of the sample.

From a lookup of the germline V gene, CDR1 and CDR2 are SNHLY and FYNNEI. Trimming leaves V shorter by 7 bases and J shorter by 5 bases, with the junction holding 5 bases beyond the gene matches. The CDR3, from cysteine to phenylalanine, totals 13 residues. CDR3 DNA is the only sequence kept; it has 39 bases, read in frame from the first base. The sample's time point label, decoded: baseline before first vaccination. Vaccinee samples came from UK trials COV001 and COV002, including a single-blind randomized controlled phase 2/3 trial of AZD1222 (ChAdOx1 nCoV-19) in healthy adults. For TCRbeta chain sequencing, PBMC samples were collected from trial participants at day 0 and at day 28 after the second dose.

The chain was built from TRBV2 and TRBJ1-2, with 9 middle bases fitting TRBD1. The sample in question was peripheral blood, obtained on day 0 of AZD1222 vaccination. This TCR derives from an adult in good health. The DNA sequence is given as TGTGCCAGCATGAGGGGGACAGGGTATGGCTACACCTTC. Translation gives CASMRGTGYGYTF.